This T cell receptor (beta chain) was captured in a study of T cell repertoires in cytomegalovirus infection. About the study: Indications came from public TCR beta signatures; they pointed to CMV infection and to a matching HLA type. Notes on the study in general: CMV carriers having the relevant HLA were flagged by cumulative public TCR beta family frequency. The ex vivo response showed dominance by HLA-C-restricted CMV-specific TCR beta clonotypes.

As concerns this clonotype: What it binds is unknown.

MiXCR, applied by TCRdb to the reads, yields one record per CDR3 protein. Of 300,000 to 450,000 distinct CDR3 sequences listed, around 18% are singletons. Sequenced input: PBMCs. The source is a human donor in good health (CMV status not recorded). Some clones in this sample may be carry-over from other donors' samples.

This chain's CDR3 is CASSLAAGRGTGELFF. CDR3 DNA: TGTGCCAGCAGCTTAGCGGCGGGAAGGGGTACCGGGGAGCTGTTTTTT. This chain joins TRBV11-2 and TRBJ2-2; D perhaps matches TRBD2 (6 bases). The CDR3 extends over 16 amino acids. Trimming left V 1 base short and J 5 bases short, with 14 bases between. The germline V gene encodes CDR1 SGHAT and CDR2 FQNNGV. Complete variable domain (other parts from reference TRBV11-2 and TRBJ2-2): EAGVAQSPRYKIIEKRQSVAFWCNPISGHATLYWYQQILGQGPKLLIQFQNNGVVDDSQLPKDRFSAERLKGVDSTLKIQPAKLEDSAVYLCASSLAAGRGTGELFFGEGSRLTVL.